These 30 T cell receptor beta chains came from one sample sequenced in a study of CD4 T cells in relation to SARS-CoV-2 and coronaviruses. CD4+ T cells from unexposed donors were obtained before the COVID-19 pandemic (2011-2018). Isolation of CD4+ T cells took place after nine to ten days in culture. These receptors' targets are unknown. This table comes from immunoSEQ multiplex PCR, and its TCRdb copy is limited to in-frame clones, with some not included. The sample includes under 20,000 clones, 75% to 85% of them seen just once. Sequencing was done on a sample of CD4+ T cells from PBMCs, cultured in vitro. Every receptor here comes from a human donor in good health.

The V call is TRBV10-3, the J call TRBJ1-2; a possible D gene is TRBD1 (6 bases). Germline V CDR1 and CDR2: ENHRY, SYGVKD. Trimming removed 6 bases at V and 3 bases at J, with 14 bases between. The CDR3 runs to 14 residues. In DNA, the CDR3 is TGTGCCATCAGCGGCGGGCAGGGGTACTATGGCTACACCTTC. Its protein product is CAISGGQGYYGYTF.

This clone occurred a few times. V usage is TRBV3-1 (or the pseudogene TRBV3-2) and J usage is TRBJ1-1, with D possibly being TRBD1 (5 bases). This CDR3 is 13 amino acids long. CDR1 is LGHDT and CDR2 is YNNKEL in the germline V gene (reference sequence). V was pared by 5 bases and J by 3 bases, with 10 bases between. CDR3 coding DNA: TGTGCCAGCAGCTATGGGACGGACACTGAAGCTTTCTTT. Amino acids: CASSYGTDTEAFF.

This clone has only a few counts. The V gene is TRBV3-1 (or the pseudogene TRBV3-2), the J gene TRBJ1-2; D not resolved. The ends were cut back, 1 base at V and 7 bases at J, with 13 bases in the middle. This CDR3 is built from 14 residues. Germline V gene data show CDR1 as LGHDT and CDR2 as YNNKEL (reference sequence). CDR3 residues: CASSQAPQAFGYTF. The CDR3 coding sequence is TGTGCCAGCAGCCAAGCCCCCCAGGCTTTTGGCTACACCTTC.

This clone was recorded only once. CDR3 sequence: CASSVVSPRDRGNEQYF. CDR3 nucleotide sequence: TGTGCCAGCAGCGTTGTGTCCCCACGGGACAGGGGAAACGAGCAGTACTTC. This chain joins TRBV7-2 and TRBJ2-7; 10 bases are shared with TRBD1. CDR1 and CDR2 (germline): SGHTA, FQGNSA. The V segment lost 5 bases and the J segment 5 bases; nucleotides outside the gene matches: 15. The CDR3 totals 17 residues.

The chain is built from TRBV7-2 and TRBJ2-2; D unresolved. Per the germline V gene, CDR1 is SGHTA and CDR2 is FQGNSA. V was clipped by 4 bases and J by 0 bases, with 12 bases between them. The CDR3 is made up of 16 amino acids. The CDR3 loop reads CASSSRAGTNTGELFF. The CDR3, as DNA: TGTGCCAGCAGCTCAAGGGCAGGAACGAACACCGGGGAGCTGTTTTTT.

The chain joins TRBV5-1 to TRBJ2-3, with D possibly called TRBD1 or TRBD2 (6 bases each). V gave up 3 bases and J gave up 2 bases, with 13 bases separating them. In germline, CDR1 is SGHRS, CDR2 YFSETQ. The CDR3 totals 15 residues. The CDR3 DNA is TGCGCCAGCAGCTCCGGGGGCATTATCACAGATACGCAGTATTTT. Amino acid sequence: CASSSGGIITDTQYF.

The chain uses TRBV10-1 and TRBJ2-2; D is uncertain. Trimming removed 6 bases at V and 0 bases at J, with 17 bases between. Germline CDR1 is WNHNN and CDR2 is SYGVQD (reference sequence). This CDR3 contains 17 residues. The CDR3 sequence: CASSPRDGESNTGELFF. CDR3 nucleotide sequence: TGCGCCAGCAGCCCACGTGACGGAGAGTCGAACACCGGGGAGCTGTTTTTT.

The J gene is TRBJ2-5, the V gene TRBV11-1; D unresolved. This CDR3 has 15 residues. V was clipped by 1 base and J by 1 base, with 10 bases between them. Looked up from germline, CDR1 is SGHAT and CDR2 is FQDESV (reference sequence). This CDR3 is CASSLGLGRQETQYF. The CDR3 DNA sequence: TGTGCCAGCAGCTTAGGCCTGGGTCGCCAAGAGACCCAGTACTTC.

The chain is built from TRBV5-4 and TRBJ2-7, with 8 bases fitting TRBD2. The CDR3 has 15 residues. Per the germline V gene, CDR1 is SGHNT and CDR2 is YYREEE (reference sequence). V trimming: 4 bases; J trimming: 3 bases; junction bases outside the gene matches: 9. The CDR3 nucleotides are TGTGCCAGCAGCATCGGGGGGGGCGACGTCTACGAGCAGTACTTC. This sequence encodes CASSIGGGDVYEQYF.

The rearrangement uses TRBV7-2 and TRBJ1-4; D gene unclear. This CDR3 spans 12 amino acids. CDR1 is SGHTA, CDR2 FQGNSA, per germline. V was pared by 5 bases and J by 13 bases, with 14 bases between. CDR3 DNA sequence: TGTGCCAGCAGCCCTCGGACGGGAACACTGTTTTTT. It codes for CASSPRTGTLFF. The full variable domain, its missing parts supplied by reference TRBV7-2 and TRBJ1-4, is GAGVSQSPSNKVTEKGKDVELRCDPISGHTALYWYRQSLGQGLEFLIYFQGNSAPDKSGLPSDRFSAERTGGSVSTLTIQRTQQEDSAVYLCASSPRTGTLFFGSGTQLSVL.

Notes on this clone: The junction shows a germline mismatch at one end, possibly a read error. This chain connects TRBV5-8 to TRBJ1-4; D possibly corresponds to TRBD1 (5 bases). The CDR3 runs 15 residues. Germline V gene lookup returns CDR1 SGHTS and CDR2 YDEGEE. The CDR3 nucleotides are TGTGCCAGCAGGTTGGGGGGGAGAGCTAATGAAAAACTGTTTTTT. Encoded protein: CASRLGGRANEKLFF.

For the CDR3, the DNA is TGTGCCAGCAGTTACCAGGGGCTTAACTATGGCTACACCTTC. This encodes CASSYQGLNYGYTF. This chain uses TRBV6-2 or TRBV6-3 with TRBJ1-2; perhaps TRBD1 as D (6 bases). The CDR3 totals 14 residues. Germline-derived CDR1 and CDR2 are MNHEY and SVGEGT. The ends were cut back, 2 bases at V and 1 base at J, with 8 bases in the middle.

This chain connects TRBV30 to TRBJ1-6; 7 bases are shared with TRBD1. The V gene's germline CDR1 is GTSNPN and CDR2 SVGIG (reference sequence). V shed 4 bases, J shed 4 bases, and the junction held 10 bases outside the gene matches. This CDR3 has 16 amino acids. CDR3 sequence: CAWKTTGPRYNSPLHF. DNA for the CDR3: TGTGCCTGGAAGACGACAGGGCCCCGATATAATTCACCCCTCCACTTT.

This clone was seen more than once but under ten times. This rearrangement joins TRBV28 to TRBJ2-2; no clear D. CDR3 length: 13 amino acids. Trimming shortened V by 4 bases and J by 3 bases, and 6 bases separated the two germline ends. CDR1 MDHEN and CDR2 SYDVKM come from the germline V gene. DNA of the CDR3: TGTGCCAGCAGTTCCAGGCACACCGGGGAGCTGTTTTTT. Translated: CASSSRHTGELFF.

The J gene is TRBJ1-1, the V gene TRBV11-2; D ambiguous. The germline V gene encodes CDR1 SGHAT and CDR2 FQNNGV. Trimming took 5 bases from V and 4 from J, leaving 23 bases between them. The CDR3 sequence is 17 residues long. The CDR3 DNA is TGTGCCAGCAGCCGCGCGCGCGCTAATGAGGTTGGCACTGAAGCTTTCTTT. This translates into CASSRARANEVGTEAFF.

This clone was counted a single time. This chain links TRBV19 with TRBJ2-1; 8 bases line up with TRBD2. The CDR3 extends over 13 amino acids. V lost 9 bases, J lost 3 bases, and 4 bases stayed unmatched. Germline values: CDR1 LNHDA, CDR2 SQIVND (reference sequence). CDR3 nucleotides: TGTGCCAGCAAGCGGGAGCTCTACAATGAGCAGTTCTTC. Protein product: CASKRELYNEQFF.

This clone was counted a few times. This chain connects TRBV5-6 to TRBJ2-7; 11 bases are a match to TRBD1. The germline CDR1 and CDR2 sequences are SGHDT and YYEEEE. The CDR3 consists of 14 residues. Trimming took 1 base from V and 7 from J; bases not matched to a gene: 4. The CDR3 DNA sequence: TGTGCCAGCAGCTTGATGGGACAGGGGGAGGAGCAGTACTTC. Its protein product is CASSLMGQGEEQYF.

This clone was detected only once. The CDR3 spells CASRRTGTSGRRGTDTQYF. CDR3 nucleotide sequence: TGTGCCAGCAGACGTACCGGGACTAGCGGGAGGAGGGGCACAGATACGCAGTATTTT. J is TRBJ2-3 and V is TRBV7-2; TRBD2 matches 15 bases. V lost 6 bases, J lost 1 base, and 11 bases stayed unmatched. The length of the CDR3 is 19 residues. Germline CDR1 SGHTA, CDR2 FQGNSA.

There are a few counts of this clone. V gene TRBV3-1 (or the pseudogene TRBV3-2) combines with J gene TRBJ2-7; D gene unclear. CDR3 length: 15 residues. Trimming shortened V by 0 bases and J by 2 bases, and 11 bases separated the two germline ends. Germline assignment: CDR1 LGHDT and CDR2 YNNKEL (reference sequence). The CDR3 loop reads CASSQDPTPTYEQYF. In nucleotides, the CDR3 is TGTGCCAGCAGCCAAGATCCGACACCCACCTACGAGCAGTACTTC.

The CDR3 bases are TGTGCCAGCAGCTTAGTCGGGGATACGCAGTATTTT. Protein: CASSLVGDTQYF. The rearrangement uses TRBV11-2 and TRBJ2-3; D gene uncertain. CDR3 length equals 12 residues. The V and J ends lost 1 base and 6 bases respectively, with 5 bases between them. Germline V gene sequence: CDR1 SGHAT, CDR2 FQNNGV.

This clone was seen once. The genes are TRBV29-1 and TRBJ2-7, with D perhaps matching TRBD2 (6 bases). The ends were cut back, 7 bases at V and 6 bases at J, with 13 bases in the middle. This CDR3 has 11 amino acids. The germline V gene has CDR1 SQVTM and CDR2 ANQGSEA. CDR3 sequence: CSGLEGIEQYF. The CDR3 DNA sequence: TGCAGCGGACTAGAGGGTATCGAGCAGTACTTC.

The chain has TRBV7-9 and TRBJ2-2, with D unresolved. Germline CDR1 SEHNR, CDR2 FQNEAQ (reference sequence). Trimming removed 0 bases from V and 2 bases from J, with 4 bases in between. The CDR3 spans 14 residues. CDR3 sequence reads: CASSLAANTGELFF. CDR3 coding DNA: TGTGCCAGCAGCTTAGCGGCAAACACCGGGGAGCTGTTTTTT.

For the CDR3, the DNA is TGTGCCAGTACCAGCGGACTCTACGAGCAGTACTTC. This encodes CASTSGLYEQYF. This chain links TRBV12-3 or TRBV12-4 with TRBJ2-7; weak D call: TRBD2 (5 bases). V lost 9 bases, J lost 3 bases, and 12 bases lay in between. The CDR3 is 12 residues long.

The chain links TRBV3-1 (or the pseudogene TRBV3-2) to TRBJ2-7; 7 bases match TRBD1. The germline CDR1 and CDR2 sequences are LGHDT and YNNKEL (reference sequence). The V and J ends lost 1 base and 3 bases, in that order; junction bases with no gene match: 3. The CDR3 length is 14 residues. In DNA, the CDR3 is TGTGCCAGCAGCCAAGGTCCAGGGGGCTACGAGCAGTACTTC. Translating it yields CASSQGPGGYEQYF.

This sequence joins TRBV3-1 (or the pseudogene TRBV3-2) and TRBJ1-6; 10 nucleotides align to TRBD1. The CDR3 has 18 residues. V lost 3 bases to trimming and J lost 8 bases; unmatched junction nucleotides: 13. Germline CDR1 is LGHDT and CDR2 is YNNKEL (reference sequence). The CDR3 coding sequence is TGTGCCAGCAGCCAGGAACCTGACAGGGGGCTAAGTGATTCACCCCTCCACTTT. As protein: CASSQEPDRGLSDSPLHF.

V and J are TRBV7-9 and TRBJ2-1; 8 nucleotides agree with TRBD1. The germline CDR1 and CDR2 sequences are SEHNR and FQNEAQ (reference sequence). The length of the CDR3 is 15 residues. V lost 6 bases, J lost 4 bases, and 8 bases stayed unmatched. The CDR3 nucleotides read TGTGCCAGCAGTCCCCCGGACAGGGCGTACAATGAGCAGTTCTTC. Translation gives CASSPPDRAYNEQFF.

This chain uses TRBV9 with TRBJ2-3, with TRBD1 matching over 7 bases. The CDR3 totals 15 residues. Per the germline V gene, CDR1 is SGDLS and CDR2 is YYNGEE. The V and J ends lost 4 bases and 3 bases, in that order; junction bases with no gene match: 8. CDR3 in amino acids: CASSTRTGGTDTQYF. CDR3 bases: TGTGCCAGCAGCACGCGGACAGGAGGAACAGATACGCAGTATTTT.

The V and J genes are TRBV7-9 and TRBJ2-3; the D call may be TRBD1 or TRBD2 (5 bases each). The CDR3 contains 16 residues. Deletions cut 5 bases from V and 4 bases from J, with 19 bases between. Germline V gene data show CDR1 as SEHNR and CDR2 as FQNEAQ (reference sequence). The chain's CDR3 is CASSPRVGPGPDTQYF. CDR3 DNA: TGTGCCAGCAGCCCCCGGGTGGGGCCGGGACCAGATACGCAGTATTTT.

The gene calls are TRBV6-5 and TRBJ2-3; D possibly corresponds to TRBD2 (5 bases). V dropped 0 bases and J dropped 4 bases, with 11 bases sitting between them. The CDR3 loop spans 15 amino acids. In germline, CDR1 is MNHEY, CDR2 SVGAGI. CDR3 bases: TGTGCCAGCAGTTACTCAAGGCTAGCCGCAGATACGCAGTATTTT. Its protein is CASSYSRLAADTQYF.

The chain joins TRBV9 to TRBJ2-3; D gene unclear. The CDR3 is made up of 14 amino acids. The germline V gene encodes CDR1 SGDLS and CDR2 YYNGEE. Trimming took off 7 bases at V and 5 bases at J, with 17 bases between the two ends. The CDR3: CASGRAISQDTQYF. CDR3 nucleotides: TGTGCCAGCGGCCGGGCGATCTCCCAAGATACGCAGTATTTT.